The entry that follows covers one T cell receptor beta chain sequence. Per germline, CDR1 LNHNV and CDR2 YYDKDF (reference sequence). J was trimmed by 8 bases and V by 0 bases; bases with no gene match: 8. This CDR3 has 15 residues. These data originate in a study of blood T cell repertoires in COVID-19. About the study: Spain, Italy and the United States supplied samples that represented acute and convalescent COVID-19.

Original analysis: Nucleated cell number was recorded as an estimate derived from reference gene primer amplification. Libraries were prepared by immunoSEQ multiplex PCR; TCRdb keeps only in-frame clonotypes and omits some of them. V and J calls and clone size are as listed in that table; D and trimming were resolved from the DNA. The sample includes 45,000 to 55,000 clones, 75% to 90% of them seen just once. This sequence joins TRBV15 and TRBJ1-1; 8 nucleotides agree with TRBD1. Sequences were obtained from peripheral blood. The clonotype comes from a human donor in a cohort sampled during active COVID-19. DNA for the CDR3: TGTGCCACCAGCAGAGATCAGGGGGCTATCGCCGAAGCTTTCTTT. It yields the protein CATSRDQGAIAEAFF.